A selection of T cell receptor beta chains follows, all from one sample in a study of OX40 agonist ivuxolimab in advanced cancers. Clones were sequenced by immunoSEQ multiplex PCR, and TCRdb holds only the in-frame ones, with some missing. Of 75,000 to 95,000 clones listed, 65% to 90% are singletons. This specimen was CD4+ or CD8+ T cells sorted from blood, taken in a trial of the OX40 agonist ivuxolimab. The receptor source for this set is an adult with an advanced solid tumor such as melanoma, head and neck, liver or kidney cancer. The CDR3 runs from the conserved cysteine through the conserved F or W. A D gene is named only where the DNA matches it firmly. The size field is filled for only some rows; it gives once, few, many or a size class.

V gene: TRBV7-8; D gene: TRBD1; J gene: TRBJ2-1; clone size: -; CDR3 DNA: TGTGCCAGCAGCTCCCGGGGGCGGACAGGGGGCAATGAGCAGTTCTTC; CDR3 protein: CASSSRGRTGGNEQFF
V gene: TRBV4-1; D gene: TRBD1; J gene: TRBJ2-6; clone size: once; CDR3 DNA: TGCGCCAGCAGCCAAGAGGGACAGGGACGTTCCAACGTCCTGACTTTC; CDR3 protein: CASSQEGQGRSNVLTF
V gene: TRBV19; D gene: TRBD1; J gene: TRBJ2-1; clone size: -; CDR3 DNA: TGTGCCAGTAGCAGAAATGGACAGGGCGGCTATGAGCAGTTCTTC; CDR3 protein: CASSRNGQGGYEQFF
V gene: TRBV30; D gene: TRBD1; J gene: TRBJ1-4; clone size: once; CDR3 DNA: TGTGCCTGGAACCGGGACAGGGACGAAAAACTGTTTTTT; CDR3 protein: CAWNRDRDEKLFF
V gene: TRBV5-1; D gene: -; J gene: TRBJ1-2; clone size: few; CDR3 DNA: TGCGCCAGCAGTCTAGATAACTATGGCTACACCTTC; CDR3 protein: CASSLDNYGYTF
V gene: TRBV15; D gene: TRBD1; J gene: TRBJ1-1; clone size: -; CDR3 DNA: TGTGCCACCAGCAGAGGGGGTACAGGGGTTGAAGCTTTCTTT; CDR3 protein: CATSRGGTGVEAFF
V gene: TRBV4-1; D gene: TRBD1; J gene: TRBJ2-1; clone size: -; CDR3 DNA: TGCGCCATCGCCCGGGACAGGGAATACAATGAGCAGTTCTTC; CDR3 protein: CAIARDREYNEQFF
V gene: TRBV6-5; D gene: -; J gene: TRBJ2-5; clone size: -; CDR3 DNA: TGTGCCAGCAGTTACTACTGGGGACGCCAAGAGACCCAGTACTTC; CDR3 protein: CASSYYWGRQETQYF
V gene: TRBV7-9; D gene: TRBD1; J gene: TRBJ2-7; clone size: -; CDR3 DNA: TGTGCCAGCAGCCCCCGGACAGGGGGCCTGGGCGAGCAGTACTTC; CDR3 protein: CASSPRTGGLGEQYF
V gene: TRBV10-3; D gene: TRBD2; J gene: TRBJ2-5; clone size: -; CDR3 DNA: TGTGCCATCAGTAAGACTAGCGGGACCCAAGAGACCCAGTACTTC; CDR3 protein: CAISKTSGTQETQYF
V gene: TRBV9; D gene: -; J gene: TRBJ2-1; clone size: -; CDR3 DNA: TGTGCCAGCAGCAAGAGGGGTACCTACAATGAGCAGTTCTTC; CDR3 protein: CASSKRGTYNEQFF
V gene: TRBV4-3; D gene: -; J gene: TRBJ1-6; clone size: -; CDR3 DNA: TGCGCCAGCAGCCGCTATAATTCACCCCTCCACTTT; CDR3 protein: CASSRYNSPLHF
V gene: TRBV7-9; D gene: -; J gene: TRBJ2-6; clone size: -; CDR3 DNA: TGTGCCAGCAGCTTTGACAGGTCTGGGGCCAACGTCCTGACTTTC; CDR3 protein: CASSFDRSGANVLTF
V gene: TRBV5-1; D gene: TRBD2; J gene: TRBJ2-3; clone size: few; CDR3 DNA: TGCGCCAGCAGCCGGACTCTAGCGGGACAAAACACAGATACGCAGTATTTT; CDR3 protein: CASSRTLAGQNTDTQYF
V gene: TRBV9; D gene: -; J gene: TRBJ1-6; clone size: -; CDR3 DNA: TGTGCCAGCAGCGTCCGGGGCTCCTATAATTCACCCCTCCACTTT; CDR3 protein: CASSVRGSYNSPLHF
V gene: TRBV7-3; D gene: -; J gene: TRBJ1-1; clone size: -; CDR3 DNA: TGTGCCAGCAGCCTCAGTGAGGGAGGTGAAGCTTTCTTT; CDR3 protein: CASSLSEGGEAFF
V gene: TRBV7-7; D gene: -; J gene: TRBJ2-2; clone size: -; CDR3 DNA: TGTGCTAGCAGCCTGACAGTGAACACCGGGGAGCTGTTTTTT; CDR3 protein: CASSLTVNTGELFF
V gene: TRBV7-8; D gene: -; J gene: TRBJ1-5; clone size: few; CDR3 DNA: TGTGCCAGCAGCTTAGTGCGACGGAGCAATCAGCCCCAGCATTTT; CDR3 protein: CASSLVRRSNQPQHF
V gene: TRBV5-6; D gene: -; J gene: TRBJ1-2; clone size: -; CDR3 DNA: TGTGCCAGCAGCTTCCGCAACCCCCGGACAAGGTTTAGCTACACCTTC; CDR3 protein: CASSFRNPRTRFSYTF
V gene: TRBV2; D gene: -; J gene: TRBJ1-1; clone size: -; CDR3 DNA: TGTGCCAGCTGTACCGGAGGGAGCACTGAAGCTTTCTTT; CDR3 protein: CASCTGGSTEAFF
V gene: TRBV29-1; D gene: TRBD1; J gene: TRBJ1-1; clone size: -; CDR3 DNA: TGCAGCGTCGACAGGGGGCGTAATACTGAAGCTTTCTTT; CDR3 protein: CSVDRGRNTEAFF
V gene: TRBV19; D gene: -; J gene: TRBJ1-2; clone size: -; CDR3 DNA: TGTGCCAGTATCGACCTCTATGGCTACACCTTC; CDR3 protein: CASIDLYGYTF
V gene: TRBV7-2; D gene: -; J gene: TRBJ1-1; clone size: once; CDR3 DNA: TGTGCCAGCAGCTTAGTCGCCATGAACACTGAAGCTTTCTTT; CDR3 protein: CASSLVAMNTEAFF
V gene: TRBV5-6; D gene: TRBD1; J gene: TRBJ1-1; clone size: -; CDR3 DNA: TGTGCCAGCAGCTGGACAGGGTTACCTGAAGCTTTCTTT; CDR3 protein: CASSWTGLPEAFF
V gene: TRBV4-1; D gene: TRBD1; J gene: TRBJ2-1; clone size: once; CDR3 DNA: TGCGCCAGCAGCCAAGGGGACAGGGGCTCCTACAATGAGCAGTTCTTC; CDR3 protein: CASSQGDRGSYNEQFF
V gene: TRBV5-1; D gene: -; J gene: TRBJ2-1; clone size: -; CDR3 DNA: TGCGCCAGCAGCCCTGCCACGGGTATTGGCAATGAGCAGTTCTTC; CDR3 protein: CASSPATGIGNEQFF
V gene: TRBV6-5; D gene: -; J gene: TRBJ1-4; clone size: once; CDR3 DNA: TGTGCCAGCAGGCCATCTGGTAATGAAAAACTGTTTTTT; CDR3 protein: CASRPSGNEKLFF
V gene: TRBV2; D gene: -; J gene: TRBJ2-1; clone size: -; CDR3 DNA: TGTGCCAGCAGTGGAGCGGGCCTTACGTTCTACAATGAGCAGTTCTTC; CDR3 protein: CASSGAGLTFYNEQFF
V gene: TRBV5-4; D gene: TRBD1; J gene: TRBJ2-5; clone size: -; CDR3 DNA: TGTGCCAGCAGCCCGGCAGGGGGTAGGGAGACCCAGTACTTC; CDR3 protein: CASSPAGGRETQYF
V gene: TRBV5-1; D gene: -; J gene: TRBJ1-2; clone size: once; CDR3 DNA: TGCGCCAGCAGCTTGGCAGGGATGGATAACTATGGCTACACCTTC; CDR3 protein: CASSLAGMDNYGYTF
V gene: TRBV6-6; D gene: -; J gene: TRBJ1-3; clone size: once; CDR3 DNA: TGTGCCAGCAATCCCAGACAACACTCTGGAAACACCATATATTTT; CDR3 protein: CASNPRQHSGNTIYF
V gene: TRBV7-2; D gene: TRBD2; J gene: TRBJ2-7; clone size: -; CDR3 DNA: TGTGCCAGCAGCCTAGCGGCCCACTACGAGCAGTACTTC; CDR3 protein: CASSLAAHYEQYF
V gene: TRBV4-3; D gene: TRBD2; J gene: TRBJ2-3; clone size: -; CDR3 DNA: TGCGCCAGCAGCCAAGGACTAGCGGGGGGGCCTACAGATACGCAGTATTTT; CDR3 protein: CASSQGLAGGPTDTQYF
V gene: TRBV4-3; D gene: TRBD1; J gene: TRBJ2-7; clone size: -; CDR3 DNA: TGCGCCAGCAGCCAAGTGGGGGACAGGAGGAACGAGCAGTACTTC; CDR3 protein: CASSQVGDRRNEQYF
V gene: TRBV21-1; D gene: -; J gene: TRBJ2-1; clone size: -; CDR3 DNA: TGTGCCAGCAGCAAAGCGTTAGGAGGGGAGGGCTCCTACAATGAGCAGTTCTTC; CDR3 protein: CASSKALGGEGSYNEQFF